This T cell receptor beta chain was obtained from a study of cytomegalovirus exposure and HLA in healthy donors. This clone is a singleton in its sample. The antigen remains undetermined. The CDR3 loop spans 15 amino acids. V lost 5 bases, J lost 0 bases, and 11 bases lay in between. CDR1 and CDR2 (germline): SGHRS, YFSETQ. Though probably carrying unrecorded immune exposures, donors were nominally healthy at sampling. The PCR was carried out with 60 Vbeta primers and 13 Jbeta primers. The data were produced by immunoSEQ multiplex PCR, yet TCRdb's version contains in-frame clones alone and is incomplete. The sample yields around 140,000 clones, around 85% seen once. Study results and caveats: When analyzed later, the rates of TCR association showed variation by HLA locus, with DRB1 the most and HLA-C the fewest. In an earlier analysis, in approximately 630 donors, most V segments appeared productive either ~90% or ~30% of the time. Excluded were some V segments that proved indistinguishable, including TRBV6-2 and TRBV6-3.

This clonotype was obtained from a woman in her twenties or thirties in good health and CMV-seronegative. Sequencing was done on a sample of PBMCs. This rearrangement joins TRBV5-1 to TRBJ2-2; a possible D gene is TRBD1 (6 bases). The CDR3 region has the DNA TGCGCCAGCAGGGACAGCCCCCCGAACACCGGGGAGCTGTTTTTT. Translated: CASRDSPPNTGELFF.